The source of this T cell receptor (beta chain) is a study of cytomegalovirus exposure and HLA in healthy donors. This CDR3 has 15 amino acids. V was clipped by 2 bases and J by 2 bases, with 10 bases between them. Germline values: CDR1 MNHNS, CDR2 SASEGT. Study conclusions and caveats: There were 150 to 200 TCR beta chains listed as cytomegalovirus-associated. Reports credit the classifier with highly specific, highly sensitive diagnosis of cytomegalovirus status.

The assay was immunoSEQ multiplex PCR, and TCRdb's table has in-frame clones only and misses some. The table includes a few hundred thousand clones, approximately 90% detected once. As to this clone: Antigen specificity is unknown.

J is TRBJ2-1 and V is TRBV6-1; possible D gene TRBD1, 5 bases. Source material: PBMCs. This TCR derives from a woman aged 18-30 years in good health and CMV-seronegative. The CDR3 DNA sequence: TGTGCCAGCAGTGAAAGGGGTGCCACCTACAATGAGCAGTTCTTC. Amino acid sequence: CASSERGATYNEQFF.